Below, 2 T cell receptor beta chains from the same sample are listed, as sequenced in a study of prognosis after radiotherapy for stage I lung cancer. The genomic DNA TCR beta CDR3 region underwent two rounds of multiplex PCR. Primers specific to each TRBV and TRBJ gene were used in first-round PCR. TCRdb re-analysed the multiplex PCR reads in MiXCR, keeping a single row per CDR3 protein. The sample contains 15,000 to 20,000 distinct CDR3 sequences, 25% to 30% of which appear only once. This material consisted of PBMCs, taken before or after stereotactic body radiation therapy (not recorded which). These receptor sequences come from a donor at least 50 years old with non-small cell lung cancer.

Many counts were recorded for this clonotype. This chain joins TRBV7-9 and TRBJ1-2; tentative D call: TRBD1 (5 bases). Per the germline V gene, CDR1 is SEHNR and CDR2 is FQNEAQ (reference sequence). Trimming shortened V by 3 bases and J by 8 bases, and 16 bases separated the two germline ends. This CDR3 contains 14 residues. The CDR3 DNA follows: TGTGCCAGCAGCTTGTCCAGGGAGAATGAGGGCTACACCTTC. Its translation is CASSLSRENEGYTF.

This clonotype came up many times. This sequence joins TRBV7-2 and TRBJ2-7; no firm D call. V was shortened by 1 base and J by 5 bases, with 3 bases between the two germline ends. This CDR3 spans 11 amino acids. Germline V CDR1 and CDR2: SGHTA, FQGNSA. CDR3 loop: CASSLVDEQYF. CDR3 bases: TGTGCCAGCAGCTTAGTAGACGAGCAGTACTTC.